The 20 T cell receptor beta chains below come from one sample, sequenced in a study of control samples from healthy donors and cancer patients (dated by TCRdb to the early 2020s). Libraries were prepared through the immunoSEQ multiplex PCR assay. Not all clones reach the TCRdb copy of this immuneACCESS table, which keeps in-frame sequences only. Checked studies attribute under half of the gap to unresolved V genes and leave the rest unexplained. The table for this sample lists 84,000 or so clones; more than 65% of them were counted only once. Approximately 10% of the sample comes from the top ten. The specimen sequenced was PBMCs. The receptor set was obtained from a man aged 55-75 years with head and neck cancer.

The CDR3 sequence is CASLRGTGELFF. The CDR3 coding sequence is TGCGCCAGCCTGAGGGGAACCGGGGAGCTGTTTTTT. The chain couples TRBV10-1 to TRBJ2-2; D tentatively reads TRBD1 or TRBD2 (5 bases each). Trimming removed 8 bases at V and 5 bases at J, with 9 bases between. There are 12 residues in the CDR3. The germline gives CDR1 WNHNN, CDR2 SYGVQD (reference sequence).

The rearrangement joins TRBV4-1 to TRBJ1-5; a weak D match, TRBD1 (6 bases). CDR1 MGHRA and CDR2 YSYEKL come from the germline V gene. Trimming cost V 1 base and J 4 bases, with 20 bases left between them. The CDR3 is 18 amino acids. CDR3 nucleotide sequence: TGCGCCAGCAGCCAAGGCGGCGTTAGGGCGGGGGCTAATCAGCCCCAGCATTTT. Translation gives CASSQGGVRAGANQPQHF.

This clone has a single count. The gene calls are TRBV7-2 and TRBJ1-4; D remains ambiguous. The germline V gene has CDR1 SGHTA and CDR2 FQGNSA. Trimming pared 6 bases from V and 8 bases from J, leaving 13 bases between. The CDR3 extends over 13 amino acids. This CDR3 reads CASSSTYGEKLFF. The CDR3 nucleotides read TGTGCCAGCAGTTCCACTTACGGGGAAAAACTGTTTTTT.

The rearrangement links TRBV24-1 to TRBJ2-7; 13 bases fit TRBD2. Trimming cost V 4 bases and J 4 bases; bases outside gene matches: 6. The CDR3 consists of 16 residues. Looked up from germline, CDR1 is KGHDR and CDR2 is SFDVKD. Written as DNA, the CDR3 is TGTGCCACCAGTGACCAAAGGACTAGCGGGAGATACGAGCAGTACTTC. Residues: CATSDQRTSGRYEQYF.

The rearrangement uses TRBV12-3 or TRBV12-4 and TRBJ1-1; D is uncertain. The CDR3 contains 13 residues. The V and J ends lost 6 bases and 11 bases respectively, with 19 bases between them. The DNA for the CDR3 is TGTGCCAGCAGGATGACAAATCTCCAAGCGGCTTTCTTT. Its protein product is CASRMTNLQAAFF.

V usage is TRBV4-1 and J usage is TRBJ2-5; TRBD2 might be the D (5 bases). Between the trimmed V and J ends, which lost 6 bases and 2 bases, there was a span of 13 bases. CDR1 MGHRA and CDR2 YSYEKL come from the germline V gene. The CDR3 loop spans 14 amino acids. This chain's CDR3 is CASSPGVIQETQYF. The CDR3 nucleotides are TGCGCCAGCAGTCCCGGGGTGATACAAGAGACCCAGTACTTC.

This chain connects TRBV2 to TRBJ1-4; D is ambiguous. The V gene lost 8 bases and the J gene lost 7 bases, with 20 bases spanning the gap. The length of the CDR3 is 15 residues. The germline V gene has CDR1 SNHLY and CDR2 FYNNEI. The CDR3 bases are TGTGCCAGCGGCGGTGCGGGGTTAAGTGGTGAAAAACTGTTTTTT. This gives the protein CASGGAGLSGEKLFF.

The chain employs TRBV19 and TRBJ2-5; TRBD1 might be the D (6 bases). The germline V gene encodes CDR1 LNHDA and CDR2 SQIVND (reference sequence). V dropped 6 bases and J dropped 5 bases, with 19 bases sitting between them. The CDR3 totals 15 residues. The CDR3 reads CASRKQGYQGETQYF. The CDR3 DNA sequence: TGTGCCAGTAGGAAACAGGGCTATCAAGGGGAGACCCAGTACTTC.

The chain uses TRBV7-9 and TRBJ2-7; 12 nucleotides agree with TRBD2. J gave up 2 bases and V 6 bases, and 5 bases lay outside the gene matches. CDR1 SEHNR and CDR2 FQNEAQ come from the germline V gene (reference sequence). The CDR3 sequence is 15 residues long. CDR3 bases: TGTGCCAGCAGAAAGACTAGCGGGAGACCCTACGAGCAGTACTTC. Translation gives CASRKTSGRPYEQYF.

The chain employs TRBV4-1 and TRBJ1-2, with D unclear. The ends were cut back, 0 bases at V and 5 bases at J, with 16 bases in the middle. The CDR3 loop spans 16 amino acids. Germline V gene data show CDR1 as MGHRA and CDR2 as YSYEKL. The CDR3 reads CASSQDLGAGNYGYTF. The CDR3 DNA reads TGCGCCAGCAGCCAAGATCTAGGAGCGGGGAATTATGGCTACACCTTC.

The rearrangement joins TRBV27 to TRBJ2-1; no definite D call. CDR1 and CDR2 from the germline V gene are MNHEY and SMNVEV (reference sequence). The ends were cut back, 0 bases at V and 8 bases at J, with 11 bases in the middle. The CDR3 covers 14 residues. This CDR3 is CASSLSTPFDEQFF. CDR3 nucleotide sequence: TGTGCCAGCAGTTTATCGACCCCATTCGATGAGCAGTTCTTC.

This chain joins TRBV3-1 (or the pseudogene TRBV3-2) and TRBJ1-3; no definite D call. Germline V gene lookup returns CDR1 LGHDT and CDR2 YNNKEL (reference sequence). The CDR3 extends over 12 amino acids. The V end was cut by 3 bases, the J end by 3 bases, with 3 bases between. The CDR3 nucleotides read TGTGCCAGCAGCCACAATGGAAACACCATATATTTT. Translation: CASSHNGNTIYF.

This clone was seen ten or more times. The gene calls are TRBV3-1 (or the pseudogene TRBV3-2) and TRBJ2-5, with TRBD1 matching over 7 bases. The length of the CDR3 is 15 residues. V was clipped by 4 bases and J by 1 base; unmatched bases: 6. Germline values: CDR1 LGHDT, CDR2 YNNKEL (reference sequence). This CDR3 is CASSLRTGRQETQYF. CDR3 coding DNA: TGTGCCAGCAGCCTCAGGACAGGACGCCAAGAGACCCAGTACTTC.

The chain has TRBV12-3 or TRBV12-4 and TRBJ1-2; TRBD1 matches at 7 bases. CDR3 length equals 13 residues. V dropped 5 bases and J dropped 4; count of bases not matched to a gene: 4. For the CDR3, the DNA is TGTGCCAGCAGTCAAGGACAGGTCTATGGCTACACCTTC. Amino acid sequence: CASSQGQVYGYTF.

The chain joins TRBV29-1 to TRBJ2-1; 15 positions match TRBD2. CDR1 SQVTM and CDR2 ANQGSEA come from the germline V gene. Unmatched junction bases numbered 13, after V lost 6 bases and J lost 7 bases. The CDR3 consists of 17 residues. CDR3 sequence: CSVAGTSGRPSPNEQFF. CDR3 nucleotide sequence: TGCAGCGTCGCCGGGACTAGCGGGAGGCCTAGTCCAAATGAGCAGTTCTTC.

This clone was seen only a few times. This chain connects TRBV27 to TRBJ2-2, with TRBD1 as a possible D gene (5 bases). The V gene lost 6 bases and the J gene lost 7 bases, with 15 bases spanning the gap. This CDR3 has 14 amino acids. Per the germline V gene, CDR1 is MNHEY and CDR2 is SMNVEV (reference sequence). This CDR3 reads CASRGAPRVGELFF. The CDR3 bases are TGTGCCAGCAGAGGGGCCCCTCGCGTCGGGGAGCTGTTTTTT.

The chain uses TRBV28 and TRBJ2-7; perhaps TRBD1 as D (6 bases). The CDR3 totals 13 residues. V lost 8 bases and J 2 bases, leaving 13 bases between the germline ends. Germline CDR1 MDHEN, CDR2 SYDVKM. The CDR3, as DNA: TGTGCCAGCGCACAGGGCTCCCCCTACGAGCAGTACTTC. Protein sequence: CASAQGSPYEQYF.

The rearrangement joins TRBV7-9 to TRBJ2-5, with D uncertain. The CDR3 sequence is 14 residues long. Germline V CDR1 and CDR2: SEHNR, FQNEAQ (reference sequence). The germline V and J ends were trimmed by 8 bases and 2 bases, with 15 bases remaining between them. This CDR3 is CASHPPTVQETQYF. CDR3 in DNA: TGTGCCAGCCACCCCCCGACCGTTCAAGAGACCCAGTACTTC.

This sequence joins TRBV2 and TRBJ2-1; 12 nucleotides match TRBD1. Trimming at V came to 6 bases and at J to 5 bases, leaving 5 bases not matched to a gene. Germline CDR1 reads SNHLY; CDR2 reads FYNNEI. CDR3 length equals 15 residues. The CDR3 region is CASRTGTGGHNEQFF. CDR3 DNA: TGTGCCAGCAGGACAGGGACAGGGGGCCACAATGAGCAGTTCTTC.

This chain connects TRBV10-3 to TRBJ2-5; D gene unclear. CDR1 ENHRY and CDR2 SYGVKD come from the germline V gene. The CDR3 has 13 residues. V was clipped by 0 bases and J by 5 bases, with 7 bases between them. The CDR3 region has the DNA TGTGCCATCAGTGAGTCGAGCGTGGAGACCCAGTACTTC. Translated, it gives CAISESSVETQYF.